This T cell receptor beta chain derives from a study of blood T cell repertoires in COVID-19. Study overall: Collection of acute and convalescent COVID-19 samples took place in the United States, Italy and Spain.

The length of the CDR3 is 16 residues. V was pared by 1 base and J by 8 bases, with 13 bases of the junction left unmatched. From germline, CDR1 is LGHNA and CDR2 YNFKEQ. Assay used: immunoSEQ multiplex PCR; TCRdb lists only in-frame clones, some missing. Of a few hundred thousand clones listed, around 89% were seen once; the top ten hold under 4.5%. The sample was peripheral blood. The sequence was obtained from a woman aged 45-59 years with active or convalescent COVID-19. The V gene is TRBV4-2, the J gene TRBJ1-2; the match to TRBD1 covers 7 bases. DNA of the CDR3: TGTGCCAGCAGCCAAGTCGGGGACAGAGCTTTGGAAGGCTACACCTTC. Its translation: CASSQVGDRALEGYTF.